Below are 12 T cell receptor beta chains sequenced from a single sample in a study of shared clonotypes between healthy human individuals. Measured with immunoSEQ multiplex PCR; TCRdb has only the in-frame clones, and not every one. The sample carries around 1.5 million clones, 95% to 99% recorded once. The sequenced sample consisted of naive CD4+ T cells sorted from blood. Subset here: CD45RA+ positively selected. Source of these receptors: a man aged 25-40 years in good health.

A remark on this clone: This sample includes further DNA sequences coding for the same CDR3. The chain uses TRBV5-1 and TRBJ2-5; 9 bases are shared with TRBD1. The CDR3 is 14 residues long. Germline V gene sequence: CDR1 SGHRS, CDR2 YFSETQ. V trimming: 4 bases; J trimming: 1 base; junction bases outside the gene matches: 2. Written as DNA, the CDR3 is TGCGCCAGCAGCCCGGGACAGGGCCAAGAGACCCAGTACTTC. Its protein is CASSPGQGQETQYF. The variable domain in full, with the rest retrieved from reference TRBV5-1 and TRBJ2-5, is KAGVTQTPRYLIKTRGQQVTLSCSPISGHRSVSWYQQTPGQGLQFLFEYFSETQRNKGNFPGRFSGRQFSNSRSEMNVSTLELGDSALYLCASSPGQGQETQYFGPGTRLLVL.

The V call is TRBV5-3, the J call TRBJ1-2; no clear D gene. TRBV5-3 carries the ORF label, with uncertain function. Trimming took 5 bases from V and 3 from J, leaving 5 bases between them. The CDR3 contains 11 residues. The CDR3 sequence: CARRHYYGYTF. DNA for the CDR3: TGTGCCAGAAGACACTACTATGGCTACACCTTC.

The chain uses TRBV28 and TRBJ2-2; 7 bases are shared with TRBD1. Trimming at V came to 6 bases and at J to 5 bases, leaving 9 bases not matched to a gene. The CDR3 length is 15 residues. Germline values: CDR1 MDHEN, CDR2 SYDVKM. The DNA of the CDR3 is TGTGCCAGCAGGGGGAGACAGGGTAGGACCGGGGAGCTGTTTTTT. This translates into CASRGRQGRTGELFF.

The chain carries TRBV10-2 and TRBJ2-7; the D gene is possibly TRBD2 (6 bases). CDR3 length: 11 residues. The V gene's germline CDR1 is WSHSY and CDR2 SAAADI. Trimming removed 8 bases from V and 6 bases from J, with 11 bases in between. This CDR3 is CASGAGSEQYF. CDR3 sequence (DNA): TGCGCCAGCGGAGCGGGTAGCGAGCAGTACTTC.

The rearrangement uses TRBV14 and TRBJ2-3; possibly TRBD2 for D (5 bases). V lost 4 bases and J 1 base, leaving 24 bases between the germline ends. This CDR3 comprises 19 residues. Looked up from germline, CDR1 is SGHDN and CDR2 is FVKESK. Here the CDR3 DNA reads TGTGCCAGCAGCCGGGAAAGGGCTAGCCTTCGAACGGGCACAGATACGCAGTATTTT. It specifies CASSRERASLRTGTDTQYF.

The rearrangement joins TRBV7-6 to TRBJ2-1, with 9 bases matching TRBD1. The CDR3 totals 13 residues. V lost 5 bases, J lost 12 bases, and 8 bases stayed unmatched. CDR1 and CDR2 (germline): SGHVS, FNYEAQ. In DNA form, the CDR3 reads TGTGCCAGCAGCGCCACAGGGGGCATTCGGCAGTTCTTC. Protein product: CASSATGGIRQFF.

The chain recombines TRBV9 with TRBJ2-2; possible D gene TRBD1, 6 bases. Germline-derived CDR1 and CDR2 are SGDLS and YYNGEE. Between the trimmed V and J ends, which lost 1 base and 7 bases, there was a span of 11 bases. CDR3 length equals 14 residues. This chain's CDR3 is CASSVQGPVGELFF. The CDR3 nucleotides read TGTGCCAGCAGCGTACAGGGGCCCGTCGGGGAGCTGTTTTTT.

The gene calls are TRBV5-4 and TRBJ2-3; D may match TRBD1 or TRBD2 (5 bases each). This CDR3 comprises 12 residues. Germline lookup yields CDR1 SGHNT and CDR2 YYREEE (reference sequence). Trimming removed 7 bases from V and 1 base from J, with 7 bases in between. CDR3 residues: CASLGGTDTQYF. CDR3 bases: TGTGCCAGCTTGGGGGGCACAGATACGCAGTATTTT.

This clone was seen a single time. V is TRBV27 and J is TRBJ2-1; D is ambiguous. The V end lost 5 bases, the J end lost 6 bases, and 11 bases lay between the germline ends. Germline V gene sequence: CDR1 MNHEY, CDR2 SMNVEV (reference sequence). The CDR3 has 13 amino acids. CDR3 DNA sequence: TGTGCCAGCAGTAGCCGGGCCTCCAATGAGCAGTTCTTC. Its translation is CASSSRASNEQFF.

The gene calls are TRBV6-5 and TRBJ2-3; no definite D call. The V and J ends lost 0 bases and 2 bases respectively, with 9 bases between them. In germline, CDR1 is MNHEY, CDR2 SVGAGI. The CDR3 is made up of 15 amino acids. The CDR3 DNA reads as TGTGCCAGCAGTTACTCGACACCGGACACAGATACGCAGTATTTT. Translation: CASSYSTPDTDTQYF.

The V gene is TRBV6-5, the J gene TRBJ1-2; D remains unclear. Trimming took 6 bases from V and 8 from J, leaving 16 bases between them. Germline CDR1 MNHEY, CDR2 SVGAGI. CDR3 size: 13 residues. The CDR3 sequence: CASSPRTVGGYTF. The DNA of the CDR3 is TGTGCCAGCAGCCCCCGGACCGTGGGGGGCTACACCTTC.

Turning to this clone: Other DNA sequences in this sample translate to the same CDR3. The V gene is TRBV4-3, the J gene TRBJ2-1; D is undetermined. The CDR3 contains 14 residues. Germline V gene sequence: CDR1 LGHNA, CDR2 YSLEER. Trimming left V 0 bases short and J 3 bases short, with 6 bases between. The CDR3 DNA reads TGCGCCAGCAGCCAAGAATCGAGCTACAATGAGCAGTTCTTC. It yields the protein CASSQESSYNEQFF.